Listed below are T cell receptor beta chains from one sample, sequenced in a study of cytomegalovirus exposure and HLA in healthy donors. Method: immunoSEQ multiplex PCR; TCRdb's copy keeps in-frame clones and lacks some. This table has roughly 170,000 clones, 65% to 90% appearing once. The sequenced sample was PBMCs. The receptors shown here come from a girl aged 2-15 years in good health and CMV-seropositive. Both conserved end residues are part of each CDR3. The D gene is left open where the match is weak. The size field is filled for only some rows; it gives once, few, many or a size class.

d_gene,abundance,j_gene,v_gene,CDR3nt,CDR3aa
.,.,TRBJ1-2,TRBV6-5,TGTGCCAGCACGGGGGGCCAGTTTTTCTATGGCTACACCTTC,CASTGGQFFYGYTF
TRBD1,.,TRBJ2-3,TRBV28,TGTGCCAGCAGACGAACAGGGGGCGCAGATACGCAGTATTTT,CASRRTGGADTQYF
TRBD1,.,TRBJ2-7,TRBV5-3,TGTGCCACCCGGACAGGGAACTACGAGCAGTACTTC,CATRTGNYEQYF
.,.,TRBJ1-1,TRBV11-2,TGTGCCAGCAGCTTAGATAGTTGGGAAGCTTTCTTT,CASSLDSWEAFF
TRBD2,.,TRBJ2-4,TRBV19,TGTGCCAGTGAGAGCGGGAGGGCCGTGTACTTC,CASESGRAVYF
.,.,TRBJ1-5,TRBV9,TGTGCCAGCAGCTCAAGGGGGGGTGATCAGCCCCAGCATTTT,CASSSRGGDQPQHF
.,.,TRBJ1-5,TRBV28,TGTGCCAGCAGACAACCACGGGGGTTGAGCAATCAGCCCCAGCATTTT,CASRQPRGLSNQPQHF
.,.,TRBJ1-4,TRBV6-1,TGTGCCAGCAGTTCCCAGGGGACCTGGGGGGAAAAACTGTTTTTT,CASSSQGTWGEKLFF
TRBD2,.,TRBJ2-2,TRBV9,TGTGCCAGCAGCGTAGGGGCTAGCGGGGGAGACACCGGGGAGCTGTTTTTT,CASSVGASGGDTGELFF
TRBD1,once,TRBJ1-6,TRBV2,TGTGCCAGCAGTGAACAGGGGGACAAGGCTAATTCACCCCTCCACTTT,CASSEQGDKANSPLHF
.,.,TRBJ2-1,TRBV5-1,TGCGCCAGCAGCTTCTCCAGGGCCTACAATGAGCAGTTCTTC,CASSFSRAYNEQFF
TRBD1,few,TRBJ1-2,TRBV19,TGTGCCAGTAGTCCCGGGACAGGGAACTATGGCTACACCTTC,CASSPGTGNYGYTF
.,.,TRBJ2-1,TRBV7-3,TGTGCCAGCAGCTTACTTAGCGAAACTGAGCAGTTCTTC,CASSLLSETEQFF
.,.,TRBJ1-6,TRBV19,TGTGCCAGTAGTATGCAGGCAGTAAATTCACCCCTCCACTTT,CASSMQAVNSPLHF
TRBD1,.,TRBJ2-5,TRBV6-1,TGTGCCAGCAGTGAACGGGACAGGGTGCAAGAGACCCAGTACTTC,CASSERDRVQETQYF
.,once,TRBJ2-2,TRBV19,TGTGCCAGTATGAGGGTTTCGATCACCGGGGAGCTGTTTTTT,CASMRVSITGELFF
TRBD1,.,TRBJ1-3,TRBV14,TGTGCCAGCAGCCAGGGACAGGCGTACTCTGGAAACACCATATATTTT,CASSQGQAYSGNTIYF
.,.,TRBJ2-3,TRBV25-1,TGTGCCAGCAGTCACCCCCAAGTTCCAGAGGGCAGAGATACGCAGTATTTT,CASSHPQVPEGRDTQYF
TRBD2,.,TRBJ2-7,TRBV2,TGTGCCAGCACAGGGACTAGCGTATCCTACGAGCAGTACTTC,CASTGTSVSYEQYF
.,.,TRBJ1-6,TRBV30,TGTGCCTGGAAGGCACCGGAGGTGAATTCACCCCTCCACTTT,CAWKAPEVNSPLHF
.,.,TRBJ2-7,TRBV7-2,TGTGCCAGCAGCCCGAGAAGAGGATTTCCCTACGAGCAGTACTTC,CASSPRRGFPYEQYF
TRBD1,.,TRBJ2-7,TRBV4-1,TGCGCCAGCAGCCAAAAGAGTATCCGGGACAGGGGGTCCTACGAGCAGTACTTC,CASSQKSIRDRGSYEQYF
TRBD2,.,TRBJ2-1,TRBV29-1,TGCAGCGTACCGGGACTAGCGGGAGGATACTCCTACAATGAGCAGTTCTTC,CSVPGLAGGYSYNEQFF
TRBD2,.,TRBJ2-7,TRBV11-1,TGTGCCAGCAGCTTAGTTCCGGGAGGGGAAGAGGTCGACGAGCAGTACTTC,CASSLVPGGEEVDEQYF
TRBD2,.,TRBJ2-2,TRBV5-4,TGTGCCAGCAGCTCCGCGGGTGGTAGCGGGAGGGCCGGCATCGGGGAGCTGTTTTTT,CASSSAGGSGRAGIGELFF
TRBD2,.,TRBJ2-5,TRBV2,TGTGCCAGAGCCCGGATGGGCGGGGGGGAAGAGACCCAGTACTTC,CARARMGGGEETQYF
.,.,TRBJ2-3,TRBV7-3,TGTGCCAGCAGCTTAATCCTTCGCAGCGCAGATACGCAGTATTTT,CASSLILRSADTQYF
.,.,TRBJ2-7,TRBV6-5,TGTGCCAGCAGTTACTCTCGGGGATACGAGCAGTACTTC,CASSYSRGYEQYF
.,.,TRBJ1-1,TRBV7-3,TGTGCCAGCAGCTTACAGGGGTTACCAGAGGAAGCTTTCTTT,CASSLQGLPEEAFF
TRBD1,few,TRBJ1-1,TRBV19,TGTGCCAGTAGTATTGGAACAGGGGTGAACACTGAAGCTTTCTTT,CASSIGTGVNTEAFF
.,.,TRBJ2-7,TRBV19,TGTGCCAGTAGCCATGGGAGCTCCTACGAGCAGTACTTC,CASSHGSSYEQYF
.,.,TRBJ1-2,TRBV27,TGTGCCAGCAGTTTCGGGGGAACTTATGGCTACACCTTC,CASSFGGTYGYTF
.,.,TRBJ1-3,TRBV28,TGTGCCAGCACCCAACCCGGACGGGAAAGCTCTGGAAACACCATATATTTT,CASTQPGRESSGNTIYF
TRBD2,.,TRBJ2-1,TRBV13,TGTGCCAGCAGCCCGGAAGGACTAGCGGGAGCCAATGAGCAGTTCTTC,CASSPEGLAGANEQFF
.,.,TRBJ2-3,TRBV4-1,TGCGCCAGCAGCCAGAAGCAAATGTTGGGAGGCCAAGATACGCAGTATTTT,CASSQKQMLGGQDTQYF
TRBD1,.,TRBJ2-7,TRBV10-2,TGCGCCAGCACCAGGGACAGCTCGTACGAGCAGTACTTC,CASTRDSSYEQYF
TRBD2,once,TRBJ2-1,TRBV28,TGTGCCAGCAGTCTGTCCGGGACTAGGGTAGACTCCAATGAGCAGTTCTTC,CASSLSGTRVDSNEQFF
TRBD1,few,TRBJ2-2,TRBV5-1,TGCGCCAGCAGCTTGGTCAGGGGGCGCACCGGGGAGCTGTTTTTT,CASSLVRGRTGELFF
.,.,TRBJ1-2,TRBV2,TGTGCCAGCACTTTGGGGGGTCGGGGCTACACCTTC,CASTLGGRGYTF